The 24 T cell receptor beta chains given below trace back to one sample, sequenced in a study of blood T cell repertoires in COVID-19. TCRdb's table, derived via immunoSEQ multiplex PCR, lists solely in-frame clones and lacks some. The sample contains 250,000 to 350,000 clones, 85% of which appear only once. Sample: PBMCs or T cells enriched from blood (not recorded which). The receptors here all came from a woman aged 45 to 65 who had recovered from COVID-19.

CDR3 residues: CASSSLTGVGNQPQHF. CDR3 bases: TGTGCCAGCAGTTCCCTGACAGGGGTGGGCAATCAGCCCCAGCATTTT. The chain joins TRBV27 to TRBJ1-5, with 8 bases fitting TRBD1. The CDR3 has 16 residues. The V gene end was trimmed by 4 bases and the J gene end by 2 bases; junction bases not matched to a gene: 7. Germline V gene sequence: CDR1 MNHEY, CDR2 SMNVEV (reference sequence).

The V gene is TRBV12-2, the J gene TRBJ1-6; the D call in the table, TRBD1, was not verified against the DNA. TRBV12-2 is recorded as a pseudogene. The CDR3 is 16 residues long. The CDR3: CASRPETGRNNSPLHF. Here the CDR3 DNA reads TGTGCAAGTCGCCCGGAGACAGGGAGAAATAATTCACCCCTCCACTTT.

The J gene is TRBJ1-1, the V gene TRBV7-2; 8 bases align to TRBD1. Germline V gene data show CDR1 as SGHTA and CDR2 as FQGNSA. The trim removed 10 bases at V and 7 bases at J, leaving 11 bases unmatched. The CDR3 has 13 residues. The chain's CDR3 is CATSLTGVDEAFF. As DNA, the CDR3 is TGTGCCACCTCGTTGACAGGGGTAGATGAAGCTTTCTTT.

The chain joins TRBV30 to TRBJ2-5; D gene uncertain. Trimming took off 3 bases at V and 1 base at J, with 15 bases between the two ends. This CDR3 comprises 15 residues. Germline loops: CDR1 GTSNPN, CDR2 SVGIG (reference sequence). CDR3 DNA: TGTGCCTGGAGAGGCCCTTTTGGCGGCCAAGAGACCCAGTACTTC. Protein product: CAWRGPFGGQETQYF.

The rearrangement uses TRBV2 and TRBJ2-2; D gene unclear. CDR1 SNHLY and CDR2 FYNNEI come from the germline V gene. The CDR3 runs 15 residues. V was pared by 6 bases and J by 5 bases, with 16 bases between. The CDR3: CASRTTETWTGELFF. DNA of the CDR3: TGTGCCAGCAGAACCACCGAGACTTGGACCGGGGAGCTGTTTTTT. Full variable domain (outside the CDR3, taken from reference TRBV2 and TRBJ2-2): EPEVTQTPSHQVTQMGQEVILRCVPISNHLYFYWYRQILGQKVEFLVSFYNNEISEKSEIFDDQFSVERPDGSNFTLKIRSTKLEDSAMYFCASRTTETWTGELFFGEGSRLTVL.

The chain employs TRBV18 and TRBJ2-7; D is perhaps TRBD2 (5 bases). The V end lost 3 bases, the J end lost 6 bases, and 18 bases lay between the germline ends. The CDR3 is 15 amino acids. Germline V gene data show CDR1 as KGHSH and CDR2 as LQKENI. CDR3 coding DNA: TGTGCCAGCTCACCTCTCCAGGATAAACGGGGCGAGCAGTACTTC. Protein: CASSPLQDKRGEQYF.

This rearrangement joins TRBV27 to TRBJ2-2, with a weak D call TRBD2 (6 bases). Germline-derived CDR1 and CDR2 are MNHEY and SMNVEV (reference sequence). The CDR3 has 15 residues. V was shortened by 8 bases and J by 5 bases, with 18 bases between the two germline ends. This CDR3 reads CASRIGGPRTGELFF. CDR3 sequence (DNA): TGTGCCAGCCGGATTGGAGGGCCAAGGACCGGGGAGCTGTTTTTT.

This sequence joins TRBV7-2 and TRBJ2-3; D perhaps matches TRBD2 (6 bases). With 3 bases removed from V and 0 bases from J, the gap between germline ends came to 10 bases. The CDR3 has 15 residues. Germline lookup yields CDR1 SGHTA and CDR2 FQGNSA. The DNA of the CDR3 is TGTGCCAGCAGCTTGGACTACCTTAGCACAGATACGCAGTATTTT. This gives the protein CASSLDYLSTDTQYF.

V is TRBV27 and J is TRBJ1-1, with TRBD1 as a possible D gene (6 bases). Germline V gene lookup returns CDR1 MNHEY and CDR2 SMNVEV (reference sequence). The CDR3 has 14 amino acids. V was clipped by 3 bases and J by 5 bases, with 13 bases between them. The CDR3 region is CASSLEAGATEAFF. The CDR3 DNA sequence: TGTGCCAGCAGTTTGGAGGCAGGGGCAACTGAAGCTTTCTTT.

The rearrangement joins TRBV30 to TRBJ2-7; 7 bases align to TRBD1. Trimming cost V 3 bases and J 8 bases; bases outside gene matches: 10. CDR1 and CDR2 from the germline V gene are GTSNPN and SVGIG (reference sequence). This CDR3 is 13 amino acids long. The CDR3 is CAWRRQGVGQQYF. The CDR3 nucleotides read TGTGCCTGGAGGCGACAGGGAGTGGGACAGCAGTACTTC.

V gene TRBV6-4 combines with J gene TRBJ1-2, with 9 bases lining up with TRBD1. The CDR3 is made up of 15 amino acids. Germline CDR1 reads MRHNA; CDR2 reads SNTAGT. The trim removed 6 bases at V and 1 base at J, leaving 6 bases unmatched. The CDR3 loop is CASRATGGDNYGYTF. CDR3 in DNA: TGTGCCAGCAGGGCGACAGGGGGGGATAACTATGGCTACACCTTC.

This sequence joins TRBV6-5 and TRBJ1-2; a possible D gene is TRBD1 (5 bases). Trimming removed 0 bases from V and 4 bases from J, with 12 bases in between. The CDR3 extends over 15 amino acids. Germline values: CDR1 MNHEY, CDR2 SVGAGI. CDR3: CASSYSGREAYGYTF. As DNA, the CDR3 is TGTGCCAGCAGTTACTCGGGCAGGGAGGCCTATGGCTACACCTTC.

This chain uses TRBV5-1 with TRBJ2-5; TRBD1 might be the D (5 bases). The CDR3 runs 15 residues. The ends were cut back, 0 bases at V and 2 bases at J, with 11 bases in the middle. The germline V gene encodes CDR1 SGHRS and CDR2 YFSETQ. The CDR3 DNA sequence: TGCGCCAGCAGCTTGGAGGGGCAGGGACAAGAGACCCAGTACTTC. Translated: CASSLEGQGQETQYF.

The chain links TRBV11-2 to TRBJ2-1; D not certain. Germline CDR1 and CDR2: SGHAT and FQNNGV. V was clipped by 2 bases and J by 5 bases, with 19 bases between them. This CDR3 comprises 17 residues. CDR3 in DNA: TGTGCCAGCAGCTTAAGGTTTTCCCGACAAGTAAACAATGAGCAGTTCTTC. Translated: CASSLRFSRQVNNEQFF. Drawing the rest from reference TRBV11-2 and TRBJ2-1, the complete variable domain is EAGVAQSPRYKIIEKRQSVAFWCNPISGHATLYWYQQILGQGPKLLIQFQNNGVVDDSQLPKDRFSAERLKGVDSTLKIQPAKLEDSAVYLCASSLRFSRQVNNEQFFGPGTRLTVL.

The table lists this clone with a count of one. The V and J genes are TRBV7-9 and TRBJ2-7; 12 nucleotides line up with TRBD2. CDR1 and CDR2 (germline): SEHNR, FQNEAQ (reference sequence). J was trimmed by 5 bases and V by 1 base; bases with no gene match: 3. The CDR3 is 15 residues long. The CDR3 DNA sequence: TGTGCCAGCAGCTTAGTGCTAGCGGGGGGGAACGAGCAGTACTTC. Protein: CASSLVLAGGNEQYF.

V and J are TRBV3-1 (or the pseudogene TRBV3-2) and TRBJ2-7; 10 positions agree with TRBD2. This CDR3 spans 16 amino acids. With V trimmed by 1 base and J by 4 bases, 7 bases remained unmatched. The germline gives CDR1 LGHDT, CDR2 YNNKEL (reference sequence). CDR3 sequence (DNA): TGTGCCAGCAGCCAAGCCTTTGCTAGCGGGAGTTACGAGCAGTACTTC. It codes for CASSQAFASGSYEQYF.

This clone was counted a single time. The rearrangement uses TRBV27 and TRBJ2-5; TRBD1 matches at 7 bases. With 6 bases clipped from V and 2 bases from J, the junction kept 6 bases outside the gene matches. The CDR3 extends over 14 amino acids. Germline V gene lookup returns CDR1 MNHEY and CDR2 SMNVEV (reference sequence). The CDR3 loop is CASRPGQIQETQYF. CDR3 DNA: TGTGCCAGCAGACCGGGACAGATTCAAGAGACCCAGTACTTC.

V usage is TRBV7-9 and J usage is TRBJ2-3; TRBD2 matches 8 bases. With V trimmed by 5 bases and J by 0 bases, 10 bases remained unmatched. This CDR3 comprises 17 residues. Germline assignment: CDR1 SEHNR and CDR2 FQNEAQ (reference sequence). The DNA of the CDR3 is TGTGCCAGCAGCGGACTTGGCTCTAGCGGGAGCACAGATACGCAGTATTTT. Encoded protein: CASSGLGSSGSTDTQYF.

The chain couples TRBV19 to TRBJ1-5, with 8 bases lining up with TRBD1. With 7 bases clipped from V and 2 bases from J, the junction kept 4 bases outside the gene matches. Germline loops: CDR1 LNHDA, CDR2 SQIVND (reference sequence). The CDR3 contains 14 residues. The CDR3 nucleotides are TGTGCCAGTACGCCACAGGGGGGCAATCAGCCCCAGCATTTT. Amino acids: CASTPQGGNQPQHF.

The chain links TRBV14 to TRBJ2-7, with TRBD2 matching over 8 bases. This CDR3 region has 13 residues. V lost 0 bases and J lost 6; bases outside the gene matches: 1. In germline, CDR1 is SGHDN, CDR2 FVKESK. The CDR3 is CASSQDRGGEQYF. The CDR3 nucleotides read TGTGCCAGCAGCCAAGATCGGGGGGGCGAGCAGTACTTC.

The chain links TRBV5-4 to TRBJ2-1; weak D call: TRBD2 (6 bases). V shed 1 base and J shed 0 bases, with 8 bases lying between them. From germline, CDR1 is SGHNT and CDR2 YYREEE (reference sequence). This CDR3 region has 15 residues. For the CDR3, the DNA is TGTGCCAGCAGCTTGTCCGGGAGCTCCTACAATGAGCAGTTCTTC. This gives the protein CASSLSGSSYNEQFF.

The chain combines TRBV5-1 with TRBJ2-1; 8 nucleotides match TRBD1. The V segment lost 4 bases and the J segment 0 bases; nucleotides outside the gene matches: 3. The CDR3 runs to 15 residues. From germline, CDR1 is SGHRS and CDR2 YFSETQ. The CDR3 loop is CASSGQGSSYNEQFF. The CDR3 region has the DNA TGCGCCAGCAGCGGACAGGGAAGCTCCTACAATGAGCAGTTCTTC.

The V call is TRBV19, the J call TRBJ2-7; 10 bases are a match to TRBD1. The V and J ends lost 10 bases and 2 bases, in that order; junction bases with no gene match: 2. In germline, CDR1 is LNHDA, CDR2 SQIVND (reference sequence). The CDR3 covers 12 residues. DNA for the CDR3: TGTGCCACGGGACAGGGGACCTACGAGCAGTACTTC. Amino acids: CATGQGTYEQYF.

For the CDR3, the DNA is TGTGCCTCCGGGACTAGCGCTGACACCGGGGAGCTGTTTTTT. Its translation: CASGTSADTGELFF. The chain recombines TRBV19 with TRBJ2-2; 10 nucleotides agree with TRBD2. The junction had 6 bases not matched to a gene; V was cut back by 11 bases and J by 3 bases. CDR1 is LNHDA and CDR2 is SQIVND in the germline V gene (reference sequence). The length of the CDR3 is 14 residues.